The following is a TCR beta chain sequence with its context. Its antigen remains unknown. These data originate in a study of T cells expressing NK-cell markers. Study at large: Eight donors were sequenced, of whom seven were HCMV-seropositive, while the remaining one was HCMV-seronegative. Findings and caveats of the study: Uncertainty persisted over the HCMV specificity of expanded NKG2C+ T cell clones.

Germline CDR1 reads SNHLY; CDR2 reads FYNNEI. This CDR3 comprises 16 residues. With the 5' RACE reads reprocessed, TCRdb shows one record per CDR3 protein and no DNA. The sample totals 300,000 to 500,000 distinct CDR3 sequences. The sequenced material came from blood T cells: a sorted CD56 or NKG2C T cell subset, CD4+ or CD8+ T cells, or bulk PBMC T cells (not recorded which). This chain joins TRBV2 and TRBJ2-3; TCRdb picks TRBD1, but there is no DNA to check that call. This sequence was found in a woman between 50 and 59 years old in good health. The CDR3 loop is CASSEGWRTGGFDSRF.